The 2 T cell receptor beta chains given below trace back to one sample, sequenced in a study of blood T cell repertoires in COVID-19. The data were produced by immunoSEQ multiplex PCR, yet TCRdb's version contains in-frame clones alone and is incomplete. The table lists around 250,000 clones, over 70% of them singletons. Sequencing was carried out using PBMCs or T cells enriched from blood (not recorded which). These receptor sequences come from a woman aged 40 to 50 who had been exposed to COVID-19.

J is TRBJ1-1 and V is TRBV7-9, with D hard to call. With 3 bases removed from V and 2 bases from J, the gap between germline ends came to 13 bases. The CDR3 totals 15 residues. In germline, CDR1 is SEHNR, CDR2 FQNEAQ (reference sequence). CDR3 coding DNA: TGTGCCAGCAGCTTGTCATACCCGGTCAACACTGAAGCTTTCTTT. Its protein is CASSLSYPVNTEAFF.

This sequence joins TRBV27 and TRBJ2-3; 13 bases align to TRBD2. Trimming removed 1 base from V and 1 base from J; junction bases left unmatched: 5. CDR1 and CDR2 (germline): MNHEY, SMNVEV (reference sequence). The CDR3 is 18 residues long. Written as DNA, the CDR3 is TGTGCCAGCAGTTTATTAGCGACTAGCGGGGGGCGCACAGATACGCAGTATTTT. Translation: CASSLLATSGGRTDTQYF.